Listed below are T cell receptor beta chains from one sample, sequenced in a study of T cell repertoires in cytomegalovirus infection. TCRdb used MiXCR to reprocess the reads, holding one entry per CDR3 protein. The sample contains about 440,000 distinct CDR3 sequences, 30% to 40% of which appear only once. The specimen sequenced was PBMCs. These receptors were taken from a human donor in good health (CMV status not recorded). Some clones in this sample may be carry-over from other donors' samples. CDR3s include the opening cysteine and the closing phenylalanine or tryptophan. For some rows the clone size is stated as once, few or many, or as a class when expanded; others skip it.

j_call: TRBJ2-7; v_call: TRBV10-3; clone_size: many; cdr3_aa: CAISELAGGISYEQYF
j_call: TRBJ1-1; v_call: TRBV19; clone_size: -; cdr3_aa: CASSPKLGQNTEAFF
j_call: TRBJ1-5; v_call: TRBV19; clone_size: -; cdr3_aa: CASREEGPGPYSNQPQHF
j_call: TRBJ1-2; v_call: TRBV7-6; clone_size: many; cdr3_aa: CASSLRSGPGYTF
j_call: TRBJ2-7; v_call: TRBV19; clone_size: -; cdr3_aa: CASSPRGRGPFQQYF
j_call: TRBJ1-3; v_call: TRBV7-2; clone_size: many; cdr3_aa: CASSLEISSGNTIYF
j_call: TRBJ1-1; v_call: TRBV20-1; clone_size: few; cdr3_aa: CSATPVLTNTEAFF
j_call: TRBJ2-3; v_call: TRBV5-5; clone_size: few; cdr3_aa: CASSLRTGQGKADTQYF
j_call: TRBJ2-2; v_call: TRBV11-2; clone_size: few; cdr3_aa: CASSMQRGGTGELFF
j_call: TRBJ1-2; v_call: TRBV28; clone_size: many; cdr3_aa: CASSLQGSYGYTF
j_call: TRBJ1-3; v_call: TRBV4-1; clone_size: few; cdr3_aa: CASSQVEGFGGNTIYF
j_call: TRBJ2-7; v_call: TRBV7-9; clone_size: many; cdr3_aa: CASSFGPSSYEQYF
j_call: TRBJ2-1; v_call: TRBV5-6; clone_size: -; cdr3_aa: CASSLGPSGGPSRHNEQFF
j_call: TRBJ2-3; v_call: TRBV7-2; clone_size: many; cdr3_aa: CASSPRRQGLTDTQYF
j_call: TRBJ2-5; v_call: TRBV7-2; clone_size: -; cdr3_aa: CASSQVALARQTETQYF
j_call: TRBJ2-1; v_call: TRBV24-1; clone_size: few; cdr3_aa: CATSDSTSRGYYNEQFF
j_call: TRBJ2-1; v_call: TRBV2; clone_size: -; cdr3_aa: CASSDWGGAEDNEQFF
j_call: TRBJ1-3; v_call: TRBV5-4; clone_size: few; cdr3_aa: CASSLDLHSGNTIYF
j_call: TRBJ2-1; v_call: TRBV6-2/TRBV6-3; clone_size: -; cdr3_aa: CASNGAQPNEQFF